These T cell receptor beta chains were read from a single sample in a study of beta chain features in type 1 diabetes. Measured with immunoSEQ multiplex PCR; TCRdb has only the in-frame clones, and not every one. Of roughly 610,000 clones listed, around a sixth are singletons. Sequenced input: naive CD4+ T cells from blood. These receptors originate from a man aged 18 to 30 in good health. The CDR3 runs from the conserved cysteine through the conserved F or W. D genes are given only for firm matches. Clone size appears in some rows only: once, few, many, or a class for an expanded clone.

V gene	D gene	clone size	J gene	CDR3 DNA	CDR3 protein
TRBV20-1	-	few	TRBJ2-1	TGCAGTGCTAGATTCAATGAGCAGTTCTTC	CSARFNEQFF
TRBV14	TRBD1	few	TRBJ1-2	TGTGCCAGTCTGACAGGGGTCTATGGCTACACCTTC	CASLTGVYGYTF
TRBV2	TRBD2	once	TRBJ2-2	TGTGCCAGCAGTGTTGGACTAGCGGGCCCACGTGCCGGGGAGCTGTTTTTT	CASSVGLAGPRAGELFF
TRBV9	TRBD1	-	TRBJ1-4	TGTGCCAGCACCCCCGGGGGGACAGGGGTTGAAAAACTGTTTTTT	CASTPGGTGVEKLFF
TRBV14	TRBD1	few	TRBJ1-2	TGTGCCAGCAGCCGGACAGGAAACTATGGCTACACCTTC	CASSRTGNYGYTF
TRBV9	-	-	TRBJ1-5	TGTGCCAGCAGCCGGGACCCTACGACGCAATCTTATCAGCCCCAGCATTTT	CASSRDPTTQSYQPQHF
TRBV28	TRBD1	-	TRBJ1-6	TGTGCCAGCATTCAACAGGGGGCCGGTTCACCCCTCCACTTT	CASIQQGAGSPLHF
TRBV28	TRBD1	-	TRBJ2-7	TGTGCCAGCAGCCCGCCGGGACAGGGTGCCTACGAGCAGTACTTC	CASSPPGQGAYEQYF
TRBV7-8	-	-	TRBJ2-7	TGTGCCAGCAGCTTGAGGGCTAGCTCCTACGAGCAGTACTTC	CASSLRASSYEQYF
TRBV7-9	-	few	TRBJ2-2	TGTGCCAGCAGCTTAGGTGTGGCCGGGGAGCTGTTTTTT	CASSLGVAGELFF
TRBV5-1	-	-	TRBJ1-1	TGCGCCAGCAGCCCAGAGAACAGAGGAGTCGACACTGAAGCTTTCTTT	CASSPENRGVDTEAFF
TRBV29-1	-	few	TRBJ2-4	TGCAGCGTTGTAGGAGTAGCCAAAAACATTCAGTACTTC	CSVVGVAKNIQYF
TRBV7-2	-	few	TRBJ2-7	TGTGCCAGCAGCCCTAGAGGCGAGCAGTACTTC	CASSPRGEQYF
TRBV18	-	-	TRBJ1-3	TGTGCCAGCTCACCACGCGAGCAAACTTCTGGAAACACCATATATTTT	CASSPREQTSGNTIYF
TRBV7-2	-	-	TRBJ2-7	TGTGCCAGCAGCTTTCGGGCCCCCTCCTACGAGCAGTACTTC	CASSFRAPSYEQYF
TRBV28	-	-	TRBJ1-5	TGTGCCAGCAGGACCCCCGGTGACAAAAATCAGCCCCAGCATTTT	CASRTPGDKNQPQHF
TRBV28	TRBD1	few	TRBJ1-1	TGTGCCAGCAGTTTATTTAGCGGACAGGGTGGGGTAAAAGCTTTCTTT	CASSLFSGQGGVKAFF
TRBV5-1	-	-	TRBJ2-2	TGCGCCAGCGACGCCGGTGGCGGGAAAGGCGGGGAGCTGTTTTTT	CASDAGGGKGGELFF
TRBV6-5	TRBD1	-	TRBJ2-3	TGTGCCAGCAGGAGACAGGGGGGAAGCACAGATACGCAGTATTTT	CASRRQGGSTDTQYF
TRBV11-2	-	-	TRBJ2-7	TGTGCCAGCAGCCGGTGGGGACCAGGATGGAGGGTATCCTACGAGCAGTACTTC	CASSRWGPGWRVSYEQYF
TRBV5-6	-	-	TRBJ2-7	TGTGCCAGCAGCTTGGGGAGAACCGAGCAGTACTTC	CASSLGRTEQYF
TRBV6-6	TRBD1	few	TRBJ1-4	TGTGCCAGCACCCAGCAGACAGGGTATTTTGAAAAACTGTTTTTT	CASTQQTGYFEKLFF
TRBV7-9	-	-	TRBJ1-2	TGTGCCAGCAGCTTACATGGCTACACCTTC	CASSLHGYTF
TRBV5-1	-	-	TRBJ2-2	TGCGCCAGCACCCCACGGACAGCAATCTGGGGGGAGCTGTTTTTT	CASTPRTAIWGELFF
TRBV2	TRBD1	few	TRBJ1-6	TGTGCCAGCACCCGGACAGGGGAGGGTACCCTCCACTTT	CASTRTGEGTLHF
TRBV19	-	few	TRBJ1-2	TGTGCCAGTAAAAGTGGACAGCTCATTATTGACTATGGCTACACCTTC	CASKSGQLIIDYGYTF
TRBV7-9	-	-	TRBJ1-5	TGTGCCAGCAGCTTAGCGCTAACAGGGAGTCAGCCCCAGCATTTT	CASSLALTGSQPQHF
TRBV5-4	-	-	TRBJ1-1	TGTGCCAGCAGCGCGGACGTAACTGGGGCTGAAGCTTTCTTT	CASSADVTGAEAFF
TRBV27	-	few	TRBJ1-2	TGTGCCAGCAGTTTCGGACGGAATTATGGCTACACCTTC	CASSFGRNYGYTF
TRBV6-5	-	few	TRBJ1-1	TGTGCCAGCAGTTACAGGGGTAGGAAGAAGGACACTGAAGCTTTCTTT	CASSYRGRKKDTEAFF
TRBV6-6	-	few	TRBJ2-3	TGTGCCAGCAGTTACTCCGCCCTCCTCACAGATACGCAGTATTTT	CASSYSALLTDTQYF
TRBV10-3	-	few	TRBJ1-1	TGTGCCATCAGTGAGGCAGCTTTGAACACTGAAGCTTTCTTT	CAISEAALNTEAFF
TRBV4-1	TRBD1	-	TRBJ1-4	TGCGCCAGCAGACGTATAAGGGACAGAGGGGAAAAACTGTTTTTT	CASRRIRDRGEKLFF
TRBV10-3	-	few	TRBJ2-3	TGTGCCATCAGTGGCAGGGAAAATACGCAGTATTTT	CAISGRENTQYF
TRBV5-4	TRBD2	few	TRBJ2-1	TGTGCCAGCAGCTCCCCGGGGGGATACAATGAGCAGTTCTTC	CASSSPGGYNEQFF
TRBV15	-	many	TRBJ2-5	TGTGCCACCTCCGGGCCACAAGAGACCCAGTACTTC	CATSGPQETQYF
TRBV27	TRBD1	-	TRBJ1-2	TGTGCCAGCAGGCCCGCCGGGACAGGGCACTATGGCTACACCTTC	CASRPAGTGHYGYTF
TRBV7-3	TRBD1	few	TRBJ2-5	TGTGCCAGCAGCTTAGGCTCAGGGGGACAAGAGACCCAGTACTTC	CASSLGSGGQETQYF
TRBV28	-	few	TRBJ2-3	TGTGCCAGCAGTTCTCACGGGGGTGGCACAGATACGCAGTATTTT	CASSSHGGGTDTQYF
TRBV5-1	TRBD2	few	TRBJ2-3	TGCGCCAGCAGCTTGGCTAGCGGCTTCACAGATACGCAGTATTTT	CASSLASGFTDTQYF
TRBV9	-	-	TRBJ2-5	TGTGCCAGCAGCGTAGGGCGTGAGACCCAGTACTTC	CASSVGRETQYF
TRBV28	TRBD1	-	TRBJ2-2	TGTGCCAGCAGACTGGACAGGGGCACCGGGGAGCTGTTTTTT	CASRLDRGTGELFF
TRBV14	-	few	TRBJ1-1	TGTGCCAGCAGCCCCCGGGCCCGGGCCGCTTTCTTT	CASSPRARAAFF